The source of this T cell receptor beta chain is a study of Ad26.COV2.S vaccination and SARS-CoV-2 variants. General study points: Breadth of non-spike TCRs did not differ between vaccinees and placebo recipients. Substantial response breadth was reportedly seen for spike-specific CD8+ and CD4+ T cells after vaccination.

TCRdb keeps only in-frame clones here, not all; method: immunoSEQ multiplex PCR. The sample includes fewer than 500,000 clones, roughly 91% of them seen just once. Regarding treatment: some 20 received Ad26.COV2.S at low or high dose, single or two shots; about 5 received placebo; per-sample allocation not given. Sampling occurred on day 63 after the first vaccine or placebo injection. As its vector, the vaccine had Ad26, which expressed Wuhan-strain SARS-CoV-2 spike. V lost 0 bases, J lost 5 bases, and 5 bases stayed unmatched. Germline V gives CDR1 LGHDT, CDR2 YNNKEL (reference sequence). This CDR3 has 15 residues. Comment on this clone: Its specificity is unknown.

The sequence derives from a person aged 18 to 65 who received the Ad26.COV2.S COVID-19 vaccine or a placebo. The starting material was peripheral blood, obtained in a trial of Ad26.COV2.S vaccine versus placebo. The gene calls are TRBV3-1 (or the pseudogene TRBV3-2) and TRBJ1-2; 8 bases agree with TRBD1. CDR3 protein: CASSQDDRGGYGYTF. The CDR3 DNA reads as TGTGCCAGCAGCCAAGATGACAGGGGCGGGTATGGCTACACCTTC.